This T cell receptor (beta chain) originates from a study of tumor-infiltrating lymphocytes in primary liver carcinoma. To note about this clonotype: Its antigen remains unidentified.

Total RNA and DNA came together from roughly 20-30 mg of bulk tissue without cell sorting. The cohort consisted of patients whose primary liver carcinoma was surgically resected. Total RNA (roughly 550 ng) served as template for TCR beta cDNA synthesis primed by a constant-region primer. Three nested multiplex PCR rounds of slightly modified ARM-PCR generated TCR beta libraries. TCRdb fed the multiplex PCR reads into MiXCR, producing one record per CDR3 protein. The sample yields around 70,000 distinct CDR3 sequences, nearly 70% seen once. General study findings and limits: With p = 0.039, the top-250-clone fraction in tumors significantly exceeded that in blood.

The sequencing input was liver tumor tissue from sampling region 4. Noted subset: tumor region T4, right-lateral pole. The receptor was isolated from a man in his forties with primary liver carcinoma and hepatitis B virus infection.

The CDR3 nucleotides read TGTGCCAGCAGCTTAGATCGAGGGGGAGTGCGCCAGAACACTGTGGAGCTGTTTTTT. It specifies CASSLDRGGVRQNTVELFF. The chain uses TRBV11-2 and TRBJ2-2; TRBD1 might be the D (6 bases). There are 19 residues in the CDR3. Between the trimmed V and J ends, which lost 0 bases and 10 bases, there was a span of 27 bases. Germline assignment: CDR1 SGHAT and CDR2 FQNNGV. The whole variable domain, filled in from reference TRBV11-2 and TRBJ2-2, reads EAGVAQSPRYKIIEKRQSVAFWCNPISGHATLYWYQQILGQGPKLLIQFQNNGVVDDSQLPKDRFSAERLKGVDSTLKIQPAKLEDSAVYLCASSLDRGGVRQNTVELFFGEGSRLTVL.